This T cell receptor (beta chain) was found in a study of blood T cell repertoires in COVID-19. Study in general: COVID-19 samples, acute and convalescent, were from the United States, Italy and Spain. The analysed material was cDNA or gDNA that came from T cells, B-cell-depleted T cells, or PBMCs.

TCRdb keeps only in-frame clones here, not all; method: immunoSEQ multiplex PCR. The sample records over 200,000 clones, 88% being singletons. Germline V lookup: CDR1 SGHTS, CDR2 YDEGEE. There are 14 residues in the CDR3. J gave up 7 bases and V 4 bases, and 4 bases lay outside the gene matches. Sequencing was performed on peripheral blood. This receptor was obtained from a young man with active or convalescent COVID-19. The chain employs TRBV5-8 and TRBJ1-6, with 8 bases aligning to TRBD1. CDR3 nucleotide sequence: TGTGCCAGCAGCCGACAGGGGACGAATTCACCCCTCCACTTT. It translates to CASSRQGTNSPLHF.